The 20 T cell receptor beta chains reported below all come from one sample, sequenced in a study of cytomegalovirus exposure and HLA in healthy donors. This PCR relied on a set of 60 Vbeta primers and 13 Jbeta primers. TCRdb keeps only in-frame clones here, not all; method: immunoSEQ multiplex PCR. The sample has under 130,000 clones; 70% are singletons. Material for sequencing was PBMCs. The receptors stem from a man aged 40-50 years in good health and CMV-seropositive.

The V call is TRBV5-1, the J call TRBJ1-2; 7 bases match TRBD1. CDR1 and CDR2 from the germline V gene are SGHRS and YFSETQ. V trimming: 2 bases; J trimming: 4 bases; junction bases outside the gene matches: 5. This CDR3 is 14 amino acids long. Here the CDR3 reads CASSFEGATYGYTF. The CDR3 coding sequence is TGCGCCAGCAGCTTCGAGGGGGCTACCTATGGCTACACCTTC.

This clone came up a few times. CDR3 in DNA: TGCGCCAGCAGCCGGTCGGACAGGGAGAGTTCTGAAGCTTTCTTT. Protein sequence: CASSRSDRESSEAFF. The chain uses TRBV4-3 and TRBJ1-1; 8 bases line up with TRBD1. This CDR3 is 15 amino acids long. Germline CDR1 LGHNA, CDR2 YSLEER. Losses at the gene ends were 4 bases for V and 6 bases for J; bases not matched to a gene: 10.

V gene TRBV6-6 combines with J gene TRBJ1-1; D is perhaps TRBD1 (6 bases). The CDR3 is 13 residues long. The V and J ends lost 8 bases and 5 bases respectively, with 15 bases between them. The germline CDR1 and CDR2 sequences are MNHNY and SVGAGI (reference sequence). The CDR3 sequence is CASSPGHTTEAFF. In DNA, the CDR3 is TGTGCCAGCTCTCCGGGACACACTACTGAAGCTTTCTTT.

The J gene is TRBJ2-5, the V gene TRBV5-4; 12 bases are shared with TRBD2. The V gene's germline CDR1 is SGHNT and CDR2 YYREEE (reference sequence). CDR3 length: 15 amino acids. V lost 1 base and J lost 5; bases outside the gene matches: 3. Here the CDR3 reads CASSLKLAGGETQYF. In nucleotides, the CDR3 is TGTGCCAGCAGCTTGAAACTAGCGGGAGGTGAGACCCAGTACTTC.

The chain joins TRBV29-1 to TRBJ1-1, with D possibly matching TRBD1 (5 bases). Per the germline V gene, CDR1 is SQVTM and CDR2 is ANQGSEA. The length of the CDR3 is 13 residues. V lost 4 bases, J lost 5 bases, and 14 bases lay in between. CDR3 loop: CSVAYSGGTEAFF. CDR3 DNA sequence: TGCAGCGTTGCCTACAGCGGGGGTACTGAAGCTTTCTTT.

This clone was seen a few times. The chain combines TRBV20-1 with TRBJ2-5, with D maybe TRBD1 (6 bases). The CDR3 length is 10 residues. Germline V lookup: CDR1 DFQATT, CDR2 SNEGSKA (reference sequence). CDR3: CKAGEETQYF. The CDR3 DNA reads TGCAAGGCAGGGGAAGAGACCCAGTACTTC.

This chain links TRBV7-3 with TRBJ1-1; 10 bases agree with TRBD1. The V gene end was trimmed by 0 bases and the J gene end by 4 bases; junction bases not matched to a gene: 2. Germline V gene sequence: CDR1 SGHTA, CDR2 FQGTGA. The CDR3 contains 15 residues. CDR3 in amino acids: CASSLTGQGPTEAFF. CDR3 in DNA: TGTGCCAGCAGCTTAACGGGACAGGGGCCCACTGAAGCTTTCTTT.

The chain combines TRBV6-6 with TRBJ2-5, with D possibly being TRBD2 (5 bases). Trimming took 2 bases from V and 4 from J, leaving 8 bases between them. The CDR3 consists of 13 residues. CDR1 MNHNY and CDR2 SVGAGI come from the germline V gene (reference sequence). The CDR3 protein is CASSYARVETQYF. The DNA for the CDR3 is TGTGCCAGCAGTTACGCGAGGGTAGAGACCCAGTACTTC.

This clone has a handful of counts. The gene calls are TRBV10-3 and TRBJ2-2; 9 positions match TRBD1. There are 14 residues in the CDR3. The germline CDR1 and CDR2 sequences are ENHRY and SYGVKD. Trimming removed 9 bases from V and 6 bases from J; junction bases left unmatched: 8. CDR3 loop: CAIGDRDNAGELFF. The CDR3 DNA follows: TGTGCCATAGGGGACAGGGATAACGCCGGGGAGCTGTTTTTT.

The chain has TRBV6-6 and TRBJ1-4; 8 nucleotides match TRBD1. The length of the CDR3 is 14 residues. The germline gives CDR1 MNHNY, CDR2 SVGAGI (reference sequence). V gave up 2 bases and J gave up 8 bases; unmatched junction bases: 4. DNA for the CDR3: TGTGCCAGCAGTTACCGACAGGGGAGCGAAAAACTGTTTTTT. It specifies CASSYRQGSEKLFF.

This clone was detected once. The V call is TRBV4-1, the J call TRBJ1-2, with D possibly being TRBD1 (6 bases). Trimming took off 0 bases at V and 6 bases at J, with 14 bases between the two ends. The CDR3 has 15 amino acids. Germline V gene sequence: CDR1 MGHRA, CDR2 YSYEKL. The CDR3 DNA reads as TGCGCCAGCAGCCAAGAAAGAACAGGGTTCGATGGCTACACCTTC. It encodes CASSQERTGFDGYTF.

V usage is TRBV18 and J usage is TRBJ2-7, with 8 nucleotides matching TRBD2. CDR3 length equals 15 residues. Trimming at V came to 0 bases and at J to 2 bases, leaving 3 bases not matched to a gene. Germline assignment: CDR1 KGHSH and CDR2 LQKENI. CDR3 region: CASSPPGLEAYEQYF. The CDR3, as DNA: TGTGCCAGCTCACCACCGGGACTAGAGGCCTACGAGCAGTACTTC.

This chain uses TRBV11-2 with TRBJ1-3; no clear D gene. Germline CDR1 is SGHAT and CDR2 is FQNNGV. Trimming pared 1 base from V and 0 bases from J, leaving 10 bases between. The CDR3 has 16 residues. The CDR3 loop is CASSLVGTDSGNTIYF. CDR3 DNA sequence: TGTGCCAGCAGCTTAGTGGGCACTGACTCTGGAAACACCATATATTTT.

The V gene is TRBV28, the J gene TRBJ2-7, with TRBD2 identical over 14 bases. The CDR3 has 15 amino acids. Germline loops: CDR1 MDHEN, CDR2 SYDVKM. The V gene end was trimmed by 5 bases and the J gene end by 3 bases; junction bases not matched to a gene: 3. CDR3 bases: TGTGCCAGCAGTGGGGGACTAGCGGGAGTCTACGAGCAGTACTTC. Its translation is CASSGGLAGVYEQYF.

This chain joins TRBV6-1 and TRBJ1-2; 7 bases fit TRBD1. Germline loops: CDR1 MNHNS, CDR2 SASEGT. The CDR3 contains 13 residues. Trimming removed 6 bases from V and 2 bases from J; junction bases left unmatched: 3. CDR3 in DNA: TGTGCCAGCAGCGGGGACAGCAACTATGGCTACACCTTC. The encoded protein is CASSGDSNYGYTF.

V gene TRBV2 combines with J gene TRBJ2-3, with 11 bases fitting TRBD2. This CDR3 region has 18 residues. Germline values: CDR1 SNHLY, CDR2 FYNNEI. V was pared by 9 bases and J by 0 bases, with 14 bases of the junction left unmatched. CDR3 nucleotides: TGTGCCAGAGAGTCGACTAGCGGGACTCTCTCTAGCACAGATACGCAGTATTTT. This codes for CARESTSGTLSSTDTQYF.

The CDR3 loop reads CASSWTLYGYTF. CDR3 sequence (DNA): TGTGCCAGCAGCTGGACACTCTATGGCTACACCTTC. This chain joins TRBV7-9 and TRBJ1-2; D might be TRBD1 (5 bases). Germline V gene data show CDR1 as SEHNR and CDR2 as FQNEAQ (reference sequence). The V gene lost 4 bases and the J gene lost 4 bases, with 7 bases spanning the gap. The CDR3 totals 12 residues.

This chain uses TRBV4-1 with TRBJ2-1; perhaps TRBD2 as D (6 bases). CDR1 and CDR2 (germline): MGHRA, YSYEKL. The CDR3 loop spans 14 amino acids. V shed 2 bases and J shed 8 bases, with 13 bases lying between them. CDR3 bases: TGCGCCAGCAGCCAAAAACTAGCCCCCGATGAGCAGTTCTTC. This translates into CASSQKLAPDEQFF.

This chain links TRBV7-2 with TRBJ2-7, with a weak D call TRBD2 (6 bases). Germline values: CDR1 SGHTA, CDR2 FQGNSA. The CDR3 has 16 residues. Trimming took off 4 bases at V and 4 bases at J, with 20 bases between the two ends. The CDR3 nucleotides are TGTGCCAGCAGCTCCGAATGGGGGGTGAGGGGTTACGAGCAGTACTTC. Protein: CASSSEWGVRGYEQYF.

CDR3 in amino acids: CASSFGRTGTYGYTF. The CDR3 nucleotides are TGTGCCAGCAGCTTTGGTCGGACAGGGACCTATGGCTACACCTTC. This chain joins TRBV5-8 and TRBJ1-2; TRBD1 aligns across 8 bases. The ends lost 2 bases at V and 4 bases at J; junction bases unmatched: 7. The CDR3 contains 15 residues. The germline V gene encodes CDR1 SGHTS and CDR2 YDEGEE.